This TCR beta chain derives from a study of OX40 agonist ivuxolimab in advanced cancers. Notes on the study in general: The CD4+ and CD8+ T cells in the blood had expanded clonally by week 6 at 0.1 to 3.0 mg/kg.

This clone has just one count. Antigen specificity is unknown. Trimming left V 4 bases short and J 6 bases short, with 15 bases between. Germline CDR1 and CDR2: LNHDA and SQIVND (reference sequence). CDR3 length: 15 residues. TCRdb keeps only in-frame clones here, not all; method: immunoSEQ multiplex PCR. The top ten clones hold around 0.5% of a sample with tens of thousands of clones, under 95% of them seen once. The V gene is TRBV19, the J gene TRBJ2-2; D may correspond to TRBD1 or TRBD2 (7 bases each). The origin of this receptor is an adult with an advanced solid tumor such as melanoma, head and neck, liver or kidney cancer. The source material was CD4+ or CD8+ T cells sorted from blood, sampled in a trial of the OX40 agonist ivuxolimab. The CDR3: CASSNDRAGAGELFF. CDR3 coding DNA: TGTGCCAGTAGTAACGACAGGGCGGGGGCCGGGGAGCTGTTTTTT.